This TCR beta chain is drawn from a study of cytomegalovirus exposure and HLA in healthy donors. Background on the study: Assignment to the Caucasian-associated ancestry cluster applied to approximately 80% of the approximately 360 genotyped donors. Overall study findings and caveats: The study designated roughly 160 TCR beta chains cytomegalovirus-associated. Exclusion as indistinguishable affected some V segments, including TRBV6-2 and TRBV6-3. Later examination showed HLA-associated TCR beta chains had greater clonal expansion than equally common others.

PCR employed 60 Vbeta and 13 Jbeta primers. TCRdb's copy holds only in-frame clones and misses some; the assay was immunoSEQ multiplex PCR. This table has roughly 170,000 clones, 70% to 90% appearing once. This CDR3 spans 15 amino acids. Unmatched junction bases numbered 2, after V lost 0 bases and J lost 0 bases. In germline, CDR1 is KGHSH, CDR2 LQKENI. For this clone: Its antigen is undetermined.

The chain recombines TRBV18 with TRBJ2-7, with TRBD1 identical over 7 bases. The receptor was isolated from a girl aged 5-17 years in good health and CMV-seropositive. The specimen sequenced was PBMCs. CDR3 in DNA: TGTGCCAGCTCACCACCGTCAGGGGGCTCCTACGAGCAGTACTTC. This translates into CASSPPSGGSYEQYF.